This T cell receptor beta chain was obtained from a study of beta chain features in type 1 diabetes. Background on the study: On cell yields, gender and age, patients and healthy donors were similar. Sorted cells numbering some 110 million were examined across all samples. Study-level results: There were fewer insertions and more deletions at the VDJ junctions of type 1 diabetes patients.

What was sequenced were expressed TCRB transcripts, since all of the isolated RNA had been reverse transcribed. Sequencing used immunoSEQ multiplex PCR; TCRdb keeps in-frame clones, though not all of them. Found here are fewer than 200,000 clones, more than 10% of them singletons; the top ten hold approximately 0.62%. On this clone itself: Its specificity is not known.

By way of CD45RO/CCR7/CD25/CD127/CD95/CD27, the CD4+ regulatory, stem cell-like memory, central memory and naive cells were sorted. CDR1 and CDR2 from the germline V gene are SNHLY and FYNNEI. V shed 6 bases, J shed 5 bases, and the junction held 10 bases outside the gene matches. This CDR3 region has 15 residues. The receptor was derived from a woman under 30 in good health. The chain uses TRBV2 and TRBJ2-1, with 7 bases aligning to TRBD2. Sequencing used central memory CD4+ T cells from blood. The CDR3 DNA sequence: TGTGCCAGCAGAACTAGCGACAACCCAAACAATGAGCAGTTCTTC. Translating it yields CASRTSDNPNNEQFF.